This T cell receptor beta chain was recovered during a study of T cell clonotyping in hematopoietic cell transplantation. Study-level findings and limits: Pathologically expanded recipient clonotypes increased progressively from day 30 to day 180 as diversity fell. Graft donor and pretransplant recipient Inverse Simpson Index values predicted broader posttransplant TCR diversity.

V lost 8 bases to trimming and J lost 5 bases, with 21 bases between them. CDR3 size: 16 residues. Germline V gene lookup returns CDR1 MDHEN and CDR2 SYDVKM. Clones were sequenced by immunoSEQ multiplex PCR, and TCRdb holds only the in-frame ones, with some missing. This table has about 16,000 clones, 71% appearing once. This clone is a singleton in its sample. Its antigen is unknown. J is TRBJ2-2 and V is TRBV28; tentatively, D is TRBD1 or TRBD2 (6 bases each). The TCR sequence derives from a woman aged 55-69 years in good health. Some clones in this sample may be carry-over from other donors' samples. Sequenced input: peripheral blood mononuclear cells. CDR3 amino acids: CASQPPGAGRTGELFF. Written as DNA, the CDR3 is TGTGCCAGCCAACCCCCGGGGGCAGGGAGGACCGGGGAGCTGTTTTTT.